This TCR beta chain is drawn from a study of blood T cell repertoires in COVID-19. Study details: Sources were T cells, B-cell-depleted T cells, or PBMCs; the material itself was cDNA or gDNA.

Original methodology: Estimation of nucleated cell counts was performed using reference gene primer amplification. Clones were sequenced by immunoSEQ multiplex PCR, and TCRdb holds only the in-frame ones, with some missing. V and J calls and clone size are as listed in that table; D and trimming were resolved from the DNA. This table has under 150,000 clones, about 88% appearing once. Germline V lookup: CDR1 LNHNV, CDR2 YYDKDF (reference sequence). The ends lost 2 bases at V and 9 bases at J; junction bases unmatched: 8. This CDR3 has 16 amino acids. Material for sequencing was peripheral blood. This sequence joins TRBV15 and TRBJ1-6, with 9 nucleotides matching TRBD1. This TCR came from a woman aged 80 or older with acute or convalescent COVID-19. In nucleotides, the CDR3 is TGTGCCACCAGCAGATTCTTGGGACAGGGAGTTTCACCCCTCCACTTT. Translating it yields CATSRFLGQGVSPLHF.